The text below deals with one TCR beta chain. What it binds is not known. The entry originates in a study of OX40 agonist ivuxolimab in advanced cancers. Notes on the study in general: Partly responding patients at 0.1-3.0 mg/kg showed some of the smallest clonal expansion. CD4+ and CD8+ blood T cells expanded clonally by week 6 at 0.1 to 3.0 mg/kg.

Blood specimens came from baseline, cycle 4 day 1, and cycle 7 day 1. V was trimmed by 6 bases and J by 8 bases, leaving 13 bases between them. Germline CDR1 MNHEY, CDR2 SVGAGI. The length of the CDR3 is 12 residues. Using immunoSEQ multiplex PCR, the repertoire was profiled, and TCRdb retains in-frame clones only, with some absent. The repertoire consists of roughly 70,000 clones, with 80% to 90% occurring once and the leading ten covering about 0.78%. The receptor's source is an adult with an advanced solid tumor such as melanoma, head and neck, liver or kidney cancer. The chain has TRBV6-5 and TRBJ2-5, with D perhaps TRBD1 or TRBD2 (5 bases each). The specimen comprised CD4+ or CD8+ T cells sorted from blood, sampled in a trial of the OX40 agonist ivuxolimab. The CDR3 sequence is CASSPRGQTQYF. The CDR3 nucleotides are TGTGCCAGCAGCCCCCGGGGCCAAACCCAGTACTTC.